This TCR beta chain was captured in a study of blood T cell repertoires in COVID-19. Study as a whole: Sites across the United States, Italy and Spain contributed samples from acute and convalescent COVID-19. Sample material is recorded as cDNA or gDNA derived from T cells, B-cell-depleted T cells, or PBMCs.

CDR3 length equals 12 residues. The germline gives CDR1 LGHDT, CDR2 YNNKEL (reference sequence). The ends lost 10 bases at V and 5 bases at J; junction bases unmatched: 6. Authors' data handling: Reference gene primer amplification yielded estimated nucleated cell counts. TCRdb keeps only in-frame clones here, not all; method: immunoSEQ multiplex PCR. V and J calls and clone size are as listed in that table; D and trimming were resolved from the DNA. The sample yields about 330,000 clones, roughly 86% seen once. The chain joins TRBV3-1 (or the pseudogene TRBV3-2) to TRBJ2-5; TRBD2 matches 8 bases. The specimen was PBMCs or T cells enriched from blood (not recorded which). This TCR derives from a woman in her twenties or thirties who had recovered from COVID-19. CDR3 nucleotide sequence: TGTGCCACCGGGGGGGCCGGGGAGACCCAGTACTTC. This sequence encodes CATGGAGETQYF.